Listed below are T cell receptor beta chains from one sample, sequenced in a study of OX40 agonist ivuxolimab in advanced cancers. The repertoire was sequenced with immunoSEQ multiplex PCR; TCRdb's copy has only in-frame clones and lacks some. In the table there are tens of thousands of clones, roughly 80% of which are singletons. The material sequenced was CD4+ or CD8+ T cells sorted from blood, taken in a trial of the OX40 agonist ivuxolimab. Every receptor here comes from an adult with an advanced solid tumor such as melanoma, head and neck, liver or kidney cancer. CDR3s include the opening cysteine and the closing phenylalanine or tryptophan. Each record gives: V gene, clone size, J gene, D gene, CDR3 protein, CDR3 DNA. A D gene is named only where the DNA matches it firmly. Some rows mark clone size as missing; the rest say once, few, many or name a class of expanded clone.

>TRBV25-1|NA|TRBJ1-1|NA
CASSESNSGGFEAFF
TGTGCCAGCAGTGAATCTAATTCAGGCGGATTTGAAGCTTTCTTT
>TRBV7-3|NA|TRBJ2-6|NA
CASSLVSSGANVLTF
TGTGCCAGCAGCTTAGTAAGCTCTGGGGCCAACGTCCTGACTTTC
>TRBV7-8|NA|TRBJ1-1|TRBD1
CASSLDSQGGNTEAFF
TGTGCCAGCAGCTTAGATTCCCAGGGGGGGAACACTGAAGCTTTCTTT
>TRBV21-1|NA|TRBJ2-3|NA
CASSKGQSRLVTDTQYF
TGTGCCAGCAGCAAAGGGCAGAGCCGCTTGGTAACAGATACGCAGTATTTT
>TRBV19|NA|TRBJ1-5|NA
CASNTTVTWWPQHF
TGTGCCAGTAATACGACGGTTACATGGTGGCCCCAGCATTTT
>TRBV7-2|NA|TRBJ2-7|TRBD1
CASSPGQATYEQYF
TGTGCCAGCAGCCCGGGACAGGCTACCTACGAGCAGTACTTC
>TRBV4-1|NA|TRBJ2-3|NA
CASSQGGGTDTQYF
TGCGCCAGCAGCCAGGGGGGCGGCACAGATACGCAGTATTTT
>TRBV28|NA|TRBJ2-4|TRBD2
CASSTTGGAGLNIQYF
TGTGCCAGCAGTACCACGGGGGGGGCAGGTTTGAACATTCAGTACTTC
>TRBV28|NA|TRBJ2-7|NA
CASSLSTYEQYF
TGTGCCAGCAGTTTAAGCACTTACGAGCAGTACTTC
>TRBV28|NA|TRBJ2-7|NA
CASRPALTYEQYF
TGTGCCAGCAGGCCCGCCTTGACCTACGAGCAGTACTTC
>TRBV5-6|once|TRBJ1-6|TRBD1
CASSLAGTGDVPLHF
TGTGCCAGCAGCTTGGCCGGGACAGGCGACGTCCCCCTCCACTTT
>TRBV4-1|NA|TRBJ2-7|NA
CASSQVTASYEQYF
TGCGCCAGCAGCCAAGTAACAGCATCCTACGAGCAGTACTTC
>TRBV18|NA|TRBJ2-3|NA
CASSPRADTQYF
TGTGCCAGCTCACCGAGGGCAGATACGCAGTATTTT
>TRBV5-1|NA|TRBJ2-5|NA
CASRLPGTYQETQYF
TGCGCCAGCAGACTCCCCGGGACATACCAAGAGACCCAGTACTTC
>TRBV6-4|NA|TRBJ1-5|NA
CASSDSPAVRRQPQHF
TGTGCCAGCAGTGACTCACCGGCGGTCCGAAGGCAGCCCCAGCATTTT
>TRBV28|NA|TRBJ1-1|NA
CASYWNTEAFF
TGTGCCAGCTATTGGAACACTGAAGCTTTCTTT
>TRBV11-3|NA|TRBJ2-5|TRBD1
CASSPGQGVGGKETQYF
TGTGCCAGCAGCCCTGGACAGGGCGTGGGGGGAAAAGAGACCCAGTACTTC
>TRBV14|NA|TRBJ2-5|NA
CASSPRPDPRETQYF
TGTGCCAGCAGCCCGCGTCCAGACCCGAGGGAGACCCAGTACTTC
>TRBV7-9|NA|TRBJ2-7|TRBD1
CASSYRQGAYEQYF
TGTGCCAGCAGTTACCGCCAGGGGGCCTACGAGCAGTACTTC
>TRBV27|NA|TRBJ2-7|TRBD1
CASNLQGIGEQYF
TGTGCCAGCAATCTACAGGGGATAGGCGAGCAGTACTTC
>TRBV5-1|NA|TRBJ2-2|NA
CASQGGLNTGELFF
TGCGCCAGCCAAGGGGGATTGAACACCGGGGAGCTGTTTTTT
>TRBV7-2|NA|TRBJ2-2|NA
CASSLTGELTGELFF
TGTGCCAGCAGCTTAACGGGGGAACTAACCGGGGAGCTGTTTTTT
>TRBV7-2|NA|TRBJ1-6|NA
CASSQGRQNSPLHF
TGTGCCAGCAGCCAGGGACGGCAGAATTCACCCCTCCACTTT
>TRBV7-2|NA|TRBJ2-3|TRBD1
CASRWTGTSTDTQYF
TGTGCCAGCAGGTGGACAGGGACTAGCACAGATACGCAGTATTTT
>TRBV20-1|NA|TRBJ2-1|NA
CSAREDNEQFF
TGCAGTGCTAGAGAAGACAATGAGCAGTTCTTC
>TRBV14|NA|TRBJ1-4|NA
CASSQDSDRTNEKLFF
TGTGCCAGCAGCCAAGATTCGGACAGAACTAATGAAAAACTGTTTTTT
>TRBV9|NA|TRBJ2-7|NA
CASSPRVQEVRGQYF
TGTGCCAGCAGCCCCAGGGTCCAAGAGGTCCGAGGGCAGTACTTC
>TRBV5-1|once|TRBJ2-3|NA
CASSYGGAVFSTDTQYF
TGCGCCAGCAGCTACGGCGGGGCCGTCTTTTCCACAGATACGCAGTATTTT
>TRBV18|once|TRBJ2-2|NA
CASSVDGANTGELFF
TGTGCCAGCTCCGTGGACGGCGCGAACACCGGGGAGCTGTTTTTT
>TRBV6-5|NA|TRBJ1-5|NA
CASSYSMGSNQPQHF
TGTGCCAGCAGTTACTCCATGGGAAGCAATCAGCCCCAGCATTTT
>TRBV7-9|NA|TRBJ1-2|NA
CASSFAGSNYGYTF
TGTGCCAGCAGCTTCGCGGGATCTAACTATGGCTACACCTTC
>TRBV19|NA|TRBJ1-1|TRBD1
CASSIKSRDRGNTEAFF
TGTGCCAGTAGTATAAAGAGCAGAGACAGGGGGAACACTGAAGCTTTCTTT
>TRBV6-1|NA|TRBJ2-7|NA
CASSERSSEQYF
TGTGCCAGCAGTGAAAGGTCTTCCGAGCAGTACTTC
>TRBV7-3|once|TRBJ2-1|TRBD1
CASSLGTGGNEQFF
TGTGCCAGCAGCTTAGGGACAGGGGGCAATGAGCAGTTCTTC
>TRBV5-1|NA|TRBJ2-7|TRBD1
CASTRTQGAVEQYF
TGCGCCAGCACGCGGACACAGGGGGCGGTGGAGCAGTACTTC
>TRBV5-1|once|TRBJ2-5|NA
CASSLRGPETQYF
TGCGCCAGCAGCTTGCGAGGTCCCGAGACCCAGTACTTC
>TRBV4-1|NA|TRBJ1-2|TRBD1
CASSAPTTGDYGYTF
TGCGCCAGCAGCGCGCCGACGACAGGGGATTATGGCTACACCTTC
>TRBV4-1|NA|TRBJ1-5|NA
CASSQSPARGPQPQHF
TGCGCCAGCAGCCAATCCCCCGCCAGGGGCCCACAGCCCCAGCATTTT
>TRBV5-1|NA|TRBJ1-6|NA
CASRWGENSPLHF
TGCGCCAGCAGGTGGGGGGAGAATTCACCCCTCCACTTT
>TRBV5-5|NA|TRBJ1-6|NA
CASSVTRDSPLHF
TGTGCCAGCAGCGTAACTAGGGATTCACCCCTCCACTTT
>TRBV9|NA|TRBJ1-2|NA
CASSPLTGPGGYTF
TGTGCCAGCAGCCCTCTGACGGGGCCGGGGGGCTACACCTTC
>TRBV30|NA|TRBJ1-5|NA
CAWSVKGNQPQHF
TGTGCCTGGAGTGTAAAGGGGAATCAGCCCCAGCATTTT
>TRBV19|NA|TRBJ2-3|NA
CASSNTDASTDTQYF
TGTGCCAGTAGTAATACAGACGCTAGCACAGATACGCAGTATTTT
>TRBV9|NA|TRBJ2-5|TRBD2
CASSVGASGGQETQYF
TGTGCCAGCAGCGTAGGTGCTAGCGGGGGTCAAGAGACCCAGTACTTC
>TRBV5-1|NA|TRBJ1-5|NA
CASSFWGDPDQPQHF
TGCGCCAGCAGCTTTTGGGGGGATCCGGATCAGCCCCAGCATTTT
>TRBV6-5|few|TRBJ1-1|NA
CASSYADNTEAFF
TGTGCCAGCAGTTACGCGGATAACACTGAAGCTTTCTTT
>TRBV4-1|NA|TRBJ1-3|TRBD1
CASSQNRGVTGNTIYF
TGCGCCAGCAGCCAAAACAGGGGAGTTACTGGAAACACCATATATTTT
>TRBV11-2|few|TRBJ2-3|TRBD1
CASSGQGAMTDTQYF
TGTGCCAGCAGTGGGCAGGGGGCAATGACAGATACGCAGTATTTT
>TRBV4-3|NA|TRBJ1-2|NA
CASSRTDSRVYGYTF
TGCGCCAGCAGCCGCACCGATTCAAGGGTCTATGGCTACACCTTC
>TRBV5-6|once|TRBJ2-7|NA
CASSLVPSVPGAGYEQYF
TGTGCCAGCAGCTTGGTGCCCTCTGTCCCGGGGGCGGGGTACGAGCAGTACTTC
>TRBV11-3|NA|TRBJ1-2|NA
CASSRGQGLYGYTF
TGTGCCAGCAGCCGAGGGCAGGGACTCTATGGCTACACCTTC
>TRBV7-9|NA|TRBJ2-3|TRBD2
CASRSFGGGTDTQYF
TGTGCCAGCAGATCCTTCGGGGGGGGAACAGATACGCAGTATTTT
>TRBV6-5|NA|TRBJ2-3|TRBD2
CASRSGLAVWTQYF
TGTGCCAGCAGGTCGGGACTAGCGGTGTGGACGCAGTATTTT
>TRBV2|medium-sized|TRBJ1-2|NA
CASSGTQGALYGYTF
TGTGCCAGCAGTGGGACACAGGGCGCCCTTTATGGCTACACCTTC
>TRBV5-5|once|TRBJ2-2|NA
CASTPGHSTAGELFF
TGTGCCAGTACACCGGGACACTCCACCGCCGGGGAGCTGTTTTTT
>TRBV5-1|NA|TRBJ2-7|NA
CASSLSGVRNDYEQYF
TGCGCCAGCAGCTTGTCAGGCGTCCGTAACGACTACGAGCAGTACTTC
>TRBV7-2|NA|TRBJ2-3|TRBD2
CASSLVAGGADTQYF
TGTGCCAGCAGCTTAGTTGCGGGGGGGGCAGATACGCAGTATTTT
>TRBV5-1|NA|TRBJ2-1|NA
CASSSQQMSSYNEQFF
TGCGCCAGCAGTTCTCAGCAGATGAGCTCCTACAATGAGCAGTTCTTC
>TRBV7-2|NA|TRBJ2-7|TRBD2
CASSDIRGGDYEQYF
TGTGCCAGCAGTGATATACGCGGGGGGGACTACGAGCAGTACTTC
>TRBV4-3|NA|TRBJ2-2|NA
CASSQDPASDTGELFF
TGCGCCAGCAGCCAAGATCCTGCTAGCGACACCGGGGAGCTGTTTTTT